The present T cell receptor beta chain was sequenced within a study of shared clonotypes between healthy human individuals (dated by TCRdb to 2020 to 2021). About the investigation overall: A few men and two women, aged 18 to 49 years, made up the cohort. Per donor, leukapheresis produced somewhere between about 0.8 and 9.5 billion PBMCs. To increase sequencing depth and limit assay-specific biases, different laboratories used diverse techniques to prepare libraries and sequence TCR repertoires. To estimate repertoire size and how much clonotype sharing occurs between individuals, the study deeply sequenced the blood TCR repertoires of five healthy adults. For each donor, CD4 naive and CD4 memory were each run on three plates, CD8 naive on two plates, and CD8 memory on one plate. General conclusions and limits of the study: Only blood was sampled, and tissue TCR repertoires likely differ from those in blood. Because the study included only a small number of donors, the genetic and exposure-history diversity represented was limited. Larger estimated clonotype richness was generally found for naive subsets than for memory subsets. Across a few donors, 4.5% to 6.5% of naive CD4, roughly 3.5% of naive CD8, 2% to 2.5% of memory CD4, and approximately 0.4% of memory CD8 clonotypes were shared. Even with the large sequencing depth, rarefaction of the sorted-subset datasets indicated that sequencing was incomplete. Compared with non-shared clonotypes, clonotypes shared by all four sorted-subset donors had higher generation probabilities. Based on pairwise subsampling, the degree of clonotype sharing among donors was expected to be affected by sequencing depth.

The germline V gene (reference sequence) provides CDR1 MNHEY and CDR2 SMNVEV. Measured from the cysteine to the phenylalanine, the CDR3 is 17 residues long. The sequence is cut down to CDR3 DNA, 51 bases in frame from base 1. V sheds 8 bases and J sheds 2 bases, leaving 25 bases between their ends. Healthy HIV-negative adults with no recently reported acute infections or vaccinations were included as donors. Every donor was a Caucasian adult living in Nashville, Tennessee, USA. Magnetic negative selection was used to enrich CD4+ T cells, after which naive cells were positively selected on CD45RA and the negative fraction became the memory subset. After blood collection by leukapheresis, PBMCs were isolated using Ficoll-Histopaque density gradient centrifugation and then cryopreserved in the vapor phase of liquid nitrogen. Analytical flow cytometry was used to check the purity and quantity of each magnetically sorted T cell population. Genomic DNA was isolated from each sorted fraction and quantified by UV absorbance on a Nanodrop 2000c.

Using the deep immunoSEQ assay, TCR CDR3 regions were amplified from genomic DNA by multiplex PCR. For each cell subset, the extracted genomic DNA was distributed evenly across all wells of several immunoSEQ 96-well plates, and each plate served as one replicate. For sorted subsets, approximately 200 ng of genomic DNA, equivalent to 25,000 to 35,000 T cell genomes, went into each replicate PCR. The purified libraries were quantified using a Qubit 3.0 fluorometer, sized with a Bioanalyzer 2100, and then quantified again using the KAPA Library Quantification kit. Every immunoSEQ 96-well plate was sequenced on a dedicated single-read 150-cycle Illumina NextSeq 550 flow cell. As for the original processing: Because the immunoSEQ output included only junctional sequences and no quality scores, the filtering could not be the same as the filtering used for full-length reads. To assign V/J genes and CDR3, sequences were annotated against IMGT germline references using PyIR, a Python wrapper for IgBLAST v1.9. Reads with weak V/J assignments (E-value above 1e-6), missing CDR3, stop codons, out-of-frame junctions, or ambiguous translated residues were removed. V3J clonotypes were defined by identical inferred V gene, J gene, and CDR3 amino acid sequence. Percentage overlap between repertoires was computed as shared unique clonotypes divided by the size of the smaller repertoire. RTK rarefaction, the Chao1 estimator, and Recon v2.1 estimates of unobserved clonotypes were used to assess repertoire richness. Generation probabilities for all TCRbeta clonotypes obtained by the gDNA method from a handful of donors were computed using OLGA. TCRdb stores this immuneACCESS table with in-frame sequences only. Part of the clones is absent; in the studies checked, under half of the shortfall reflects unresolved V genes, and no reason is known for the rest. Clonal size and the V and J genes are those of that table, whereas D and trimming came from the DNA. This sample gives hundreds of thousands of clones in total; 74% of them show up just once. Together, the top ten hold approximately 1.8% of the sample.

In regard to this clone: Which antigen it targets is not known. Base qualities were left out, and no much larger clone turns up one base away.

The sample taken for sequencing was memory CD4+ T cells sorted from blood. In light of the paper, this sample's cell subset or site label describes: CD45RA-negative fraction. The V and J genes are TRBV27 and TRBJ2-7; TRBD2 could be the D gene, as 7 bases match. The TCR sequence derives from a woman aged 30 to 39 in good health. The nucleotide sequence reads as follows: TGTGCCAGCGCGGACCCCCGGGGGGCCAAAGTCCCCTACGAGCAGTACTTC. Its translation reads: CASADPRGAKVPYEQYF.